The next 30 T cell receptor beta chains were all read from a single sample in a study of blood T cell repertoires in COVID-19. The protocol was immunoSEQ multiplex PCR, while the TCRdb copy is restricted to in-frame clones and leaves out a portion. The sample holds about 170,000 clones, around 80% seen once. The specimen sequenced was PBMCs or T cells enriched from blood (not recorded which). These receptors were collected from a woman aged 70-85 years in a cohort exposed to, infected with or recovered from COVID-19 (not recorded which).

This chain connects TRBV28 to TRBJ2-7; possibly TRBD1 for D (5 bases). In germline, CDR1 is MDHEN, CDR2 SYDVKM. The CDR3 runs to 12 residues. Trimming cost V 2 bases and J 5 bases, with 7 bases left between them. The CDR3 sequence: CASSLLRDEQYF. The CDR3 DNA follows: TGTGCCAGCAGTTTACTCAGGGACGAGCAGTACTTC.

This clone showed up just a few times. The rearrangement uses TRBV30 and TRBJ1-5, with TRBD1 as a possible D gene (5 bases). The CDR3 contains 16 residues. The germline CDR1 and CDR2 sequences are GTSNPN and SVGIG (reference sequence). Trimming took 0 bases from V and 4 from J, leaving 16 bases between them. This chain's CDR3 is CAWSVAGQGGNQPQHF. The CDR3 nucleotides read TGTGCCTGGAGTGTAGCGGGGCAGGGCGGGAATCAGCCCCAGCATTTT.

The chain recombines TRBV5-8 with TRBJ2-3; D perhaps matches TRBD2 (6 bases). Trimming cost V 3 bases and J 2 bases, with 13 bases left between them. This CDR3 spans 15 amino acids. In germline, CDR1 is SGHTS, CDR2 YDEGEE. CDR3 residues: CASSSRDSATDTQYF. The DNA for the CDR3 is TGTGCCAGCAGCTCCCGGGACTCAGCCACAGATACGCAGTATTTT.

In this sample, this clone turned up a few times. The chain combines TRBV7-9 with TRBJ2-1; the D gene is possibly TRBD2 (5 bases). There are 13 residues in the CDR3. The germline V gene encodes CDR1 SEHNR and CDR2 FQNEAQ (reference sequence). Trimming removed 1 base at V and 7 bases at J, with 8 bases between. The chain's CDR3 is CASSLVRLNEQFF. CDR3 DNA: TGTGCCAGCAGCTTAGTAAGACTAAATGAGCAGTTCTTC.

The chain recombines TRBV28 with TRBJ2-2, with 9 positions matching TRBD2. CDR1 and CDR2 from the germline V gene are MDHEN and SYDVKM. CDR3 length: 16 amino acids. The junction had 11 bases not matched to a gene; V was cut back by 4 bases and J by 8 bases. CDR3 protein: CASSSTGTSRDGELFF. The CDR3 coding sequence is TGTGCCAGCAGTTCAACCGGGACTAGCCGCGATGGGGAGCTGTTTTTT.

This chain links TRBV18 with TRBJ1-6; D not resolved. This CDR3 comprises 18 residues. V lost 6 bases to trimming and J lost 0 bases, with 18 bases between them. The germline CDR1 and CDR2 sequences are KGHSH and LQKENI. CDR3 sequence (DNA): TGTGCCAGCTCCCCGAGGACCGCGGGGAGCTCCTATAATTCACCCCTCCACTTT. Translation gives CASSPRTAGSSYNSPLHF.

The genes are TRBV5-4 and TRBJ2-1; 10 positions match TRBD2. Germline V gene sequence: CDR1 SGHNT, CDR2 YYREEE (reference sequence). V was clipped by 0 bases and J by 5 bases; unmatched bases: 8. This CDR3 region has 17 residues. The CDR3 loop reads CASSLGSPGLANNEQFF. The DNA for the CDR3 is TGTGCCAGCAGCTTGGGTTCCCCGGGACTAGCGAACAATGAGCAGTTCTTC.

The chain links TRBV2 to TRBJ1-5; tentative D call: TRBD1 (6 bases). The CDR3 has 13 amino acids. With 7 bases removed from V and 7 bases from J, the gap between germline ends came to 14 bases. From germline, CDR1 is SNHLY and CDR2 FYNNEI. CDR3 sequence (DNA): TGTGCCAGCACCCGGGAGGGGGGGCAGCCCCAGCATTTT. Its translation: CASTREGGQPQHF.

The gene calls are TRBV6-6 and TRBJ2-7, with a possible D match to TRBD1 (5 bases). The CDR3 sequence is 15 residues long. In germline, CDR1 is MNHNY, CDR2 SVGAGI (reference sequence). The V end lost 8 bases, the J end lost 3 bases, and 20 bases lay between the germline ends. CDR3 nucleotide sequence: TGTGCCAGCTCTTCCGGCGGCAGGGTGGGCTACGAGCAGTACTTC. Translated: CASSSGGRVGYEQYF.

This chain connects TRBV4-1 to TRBJ2-2, with TRBD1 as a possible D gene (6 bases). The CDR3 spans 16 residues. CDR1 MGHRA and CDR2 YSYEKL come from the germline V gene. Trimming cost V 2 bases and J 7 bases, with 17 bases left between them. The CDR3 DNA is TGCGCCAGCAGCCAAACTGTTGTAAGGGGGATCGGGGAGCTGTTTTTT. It encodes CASSQTVVRGIGELFF.

The gene calls are TRBV3-1 (or the pseudogene TRBV3-2) and TRBJ2-1; 8 nucleotides match TRBD2. The V gene's germline CDR1 is LGHDT and CDR2 YNNKEL (reference sequence). Trimming at V came to 2 bases and at J to 14 bases, leaving 8 bases not matched to a gene. The CDR3 has 13 residues. CDR3 residues: CASSQQEGTREFF. The CDR3 DNA reads as TGTGCCAGCAGCCAACAGGAGGGGACTAGGGAGTTCTTC.

The genes are TRBV24-1 and TRBJ2-3; D is perhaps TRBD1 (5 bases). The germline CDR1 and CDR2 sequences are KGHDR and SFDVKD. There are 17 residues in the CDR3. V lost 3 bases to trimming and J lost 3 bases, with 18 bases between them. CDR3 residues: CATSDVDKGLGTDTQYF. CDR3 coding DNA: TGTGCCACCAGTGATGTGGACAAGGGTTTGGGAACAGATACGCAGTATTTT.

The CDR3 here is CSVDGTGSRETQYF. CDR3 coding DNA: TGCAGCGTTGACGGGACAGGGTCTCGAGAGACCCAGTACTTC. The J gene is TRBJ2-5, the V gene TRBV29-1; the match to TRBD1 covers 9 bases. Germline lookup yields CDR1 SQVTM and CDR2 ANQGSEA. This CDR3 comprises 14 residues. Losses at the gene ends were 3 bases for V and 4 bases for J; bases not matched to a gene: 6. Full variable domain (remainder filled in from reference TRBV29-1 and TRBJ2-5): SAVISQKPSRDICQRGTSLTIQCQVDSQVTMMFWYRQQPGQSLTLIATANQGSEATYESGFVIDKFPISRPNLTFSTLTVSNMSPEDSSIYLCSVDGTGSRETQYFGPGTRLLVL.

The rearrangement joins TRBV28 to TRBJ1-4, with D tentatively TRBD1 (6 bases). Per germline, CDR1 MDHEN and CDR2 SYDVKM. The CDR3 extends over 15 amino acids. Deletions cut 5 bases from V and 7 bases from J, with 17 bases between. CDR3 sequence (DNA): TGTGCCAGCAGTCGCTCGGGAACAGGGAGTGAAAAACTGTTTTTT. Amino acids: CASSRSGTGSEKLFF. Based on the CDR3 plus reference TRBV28 and TRBJ1-4, the full variable domain is DVKVTQSSRYLVKRTGEKVFLECVQDMDHENMFWYRQDPGLGLRLIYFSYDVKMKEKGDIPEGYSVSREKKERFSLILESASTNQTSMYLCASSRSGTGSEKLFFGSGTQLSVL.

The J gene is TRBJ1-2, the V gene TRBV3-1 (or the pseudogene TRBV3-2); no definite D call. Germline V gene sequence: CDR1 LGHDT, CDR2 YNNKEL (reference sequence). Trimming shortened V by 1 base and J by 1 base, and 10 bases separated the two germline ends. The CDR3 runs to 15 residues. CDR3 region: CASSQGRSYNYGYTF. The CDR3 coding sequence is TGTGCCAGCAGCCAAGGCAGGTCTTATAACTATGGCTACACCTTC.

The chain combines TRBV24-1 with TRBJ1-5; D is unclear. Trimming shortened V by 2 bases and J by 0 bases, and 4 bases separated the two germline ends. There are 14 residues in the CDR3. Germline CDR1 KGHDR, CDR2 SFDVKD. The CDR3 here is CATSDSYSNQPQHF. CDR3 coding DNA: TGTGCCACCAGTGATTCTTATAGCAATCAGCCCCAGCATTTT.

The rearrangement uses TRBV30 and TRBJ1-5; perhaps TRBD1 as D (6 bases). The CDR3 is 14 residues long. Germline V gives CDR1 GTSNPN, CDR2 SVGIG (reference sequence). V gave up 0 bases and J gave up 7 bases, with 13 bases separating them. This CDR3 is CAWSVRGYPQPQHF. The CDR3 nucleotides are TGTGCCTGGAGTGTAAGGGGGTACCCCCAGCCCCAGCATTTT.

The chain uses TRBV7-9 and TRBJ2-5; TRBD1 matches 8 bases. The CDR3 has 15 amino acids. Germline V gene sequence: CDR1 SEHNR, CDR2 FQNEAQ (reference sequence). V dropped 0 bases and J dropped 5; count of bases not matched to a gene: 5. In nucleotides, the CDR3 is TGTGCCAGCAGCTTAGCACCACAGGGGGTGGAGACCCAGTACTTC. Amino acids: CASSLAPQGVETQYF.

The V and J genes are TRBV6-6 and TRBJ2-7; D possibly corresponds to TRBD1 (5 bases). Germline loops: CDR1 MNHNY, CDR2 SVGAGI (reference sequence). Trimming left V 0 bases short and J 0 bases short, with 9 bases between. The CDR3 is 15 residues long. The CDR3 coding sequence is TGTGCCAGCAGTTACTCACTGGACAACTCCTACGAGCAGTACTTC. Protein product: CASSYSLDNSYEQYF.

CDR3 nucleotides: TGTGCCAGCAGGCAGGGAAACCATTATAATTCACCCCTCCACTTT. Translating gives CASRQGNHYNSPLHF. This chain links TRBV6-5 with TRBJ1-6, with D perhaps TRBD1 (5 bases). V was shortened by 6 bases and J by 4 bases, with 13 bases between the two germline ends. Germline V lookup: CDR1 MNHEY, CDR2 SVGAGI. The CDR3 spans 15 residues.

The chain couples TRBV28 to TRBJ2-3; D ambiguous. With 6 bases removed from V and 0 bases from J, the gap between germline ends came to 10 bases. Germline V gives CDR1 MDHEN, CDR2 SYDVKM. CDR3 length: 14 amino acids. The CDR3 DNA is TGTGCCAGCAGCGTGAGTTATAGCACAGATACGCAGTATTTT. Translating it yields CASSVSYSTDTQYF. Together with reference TRBV28 and TRBJ2-3, the CDR3 gives the full variable domain: DVKVTQSSRYLVKRTGEKVFLECVQDMDHENMFWYRQDPGLGLRLIYFSYDVKMKEKGDIPEGYSVSREKKERFSLILESASTNQTSMYLCASSVSYSTDTQYFGPGTRLTVL.

The chain recombines TRBV12-3 or TRBV12-4 with TRBJ1-6; 9 bases are a match to TRBD1. The CDR3 consists of 12 residues. V shed 7 bases and J 10 bases; nucleotides not matched to a gene: 2. CDR3 in amino acids: CASNTGGSPLHF. The CDR3 nucleotides read TGTGCCAGCAACACAGGGGGCTCACCCCTCCACTTT.

The rearrangement links TRBV5-5 to TRBJ2-5; D possibly corresponds to TRBD1 (5 bases). The CDR3 spans 14 residues. Germline loops: CDR1 SGHKS, CDR2 YYEKEE (reference sequence). Trimming removed 3 bases from V and 1 base from J, with 10 bases in between. Here the CDR3 reads CASSSNRPQETQYF. CDR3 nucleotides: TGTGCCAGCAGCTCGAACAGGCCCCAAGAGACCCAGTACTTC.

The V gene is TRBV10-3, the J gene TRBJ2-3; 11 nucleotides match TRBD1. Looked up from germline, CDR1 is ENHRY and CDR2 is SYGVKD. The trim removed 7 bases at V and 4 bases at J, leaving 7 bases unmatched. The CDR3 sequence is 15 residues long. CDR3 nucleotides: TGTGCCATCAAGGCCGGGACAGGGGGTGCAGATACGCAGTATTTT. It yields the protein CAIKAGTGGADTQYF.

The chain links TRBV9 to TRBJ1-1; D is unresolved. CDR3 length: 14 amino acids. V was cut by 2 bases and J by 1 base, with 9 bases left in between. The germline gives CDR1 SGDLS, CDR2 YYNGEE. In DNA form, the CDR3 reads TGTGCCAGCAGCGTTTGGACTGGGAACACTGAAGCTTTCTTT. Translated, it gives CASSVWTGNTEAFF.

The chain recombines TRBV7-2 with TRBJ2-2; perhaps TRBD2 as D (6 bases). The CDR3 extends over 15 amino acids. The V gene's germline CDR1 is SGHTA and CDR2 FQGNSA. V was clipped by 4 bases and J by 0 bases, with 9 bases between them. CDR3 nucleotide sequence: TGTGCCAGCAGCTCGGGCGGGACGAACACCGGGGAGCTGTTTTTT. This translates into CASSSGGTNTGELFF.

The chain carries TRBV28 and TRBJ1-5, with D possibly being TRBD1 (5 bases). Germline V gene lookup returns CDR1 MDHEN and CDR2 SYDVKM. Trimming removed 3 bases from V and 6 bases from J, with 15 bases in between. The CDR3 totals 15 residues. The CDR3, as DNA: TGTGCCAGCAGTTTTGTTTTAAGGGGCGCTCAGCCCCAGCATTTT. Amino acid sequence: CASSFVLRGAQPQHF.

This chain joins TRBV6-6 and TRBJ1-1, with a possible D match to TRBD1 (6 bases). The germline V gene has CDR1 MNHNY and CDR2 SVGAGI (reference sequence). V was cut by 6 bases and J by 2 bases, with 16 bases left in between. The CDR3 totals 15 residues. CDR3 amino acids: CASRLRRGGNTEAFF. The CDR3 DNA reads as TGTGCCAGCAGGCTAAGACGAGGGGGAAACACTGAAGCTTTCTTT.

This chain connects TRBV28 to TRBJ2-7; TRBD2 is a possible D gene (5 bases). Germline loops: CDR1 MDHEN, CDR2 SYDVKM. The V end was cut by 3 bases, the J end by 3 bases, with 9 bases between. The CDR3 contains 13 residues. CDR3 protein: CASSLTGSYEQYF. In DNA, the CDR3 is TGTGCCAGCAGTTTGACGGGAAGCTACGAGCAGTACTTC.

V and J are TRBV27 and TRBJ1-4, with D perhaps matching TRBD1 (5 bases). The CDR3 runs to 16 residues. The V and J ends lost 0 bases and 7 bases respectively, with 15 bases between them. Per germline, CDR1 MNHEY and CDR2 SMNVEV (reference sequence). The CDR3 here is CASSLSGPGLSEKLFF. In DNA form, the CDR3 reads TGTGCCAGCAGTTTATCGGGGCCAGGGCTGAGTGAAAAACTGTTTTTT.